The sequence of this TCR beta chain was determined in a study of blood T cells in healthy people across ages. This clonotype was seen only a few times. V lost 3 bases, J lost 1 base, and 17 bases stayed unmatched. Germline values: CDR1 DFQATT, CDR2 SNEGSKA (reference sequence). The CDR3 consists of 19 residues. A second PCR, run for about 7 to 11 cycles, used a sample-barcoded 5' primer plus a J-beta primer mix. TCRdb passed the 5' RACE reads through MiXCR, listing each CDR3 protein once. Among 1 million or so distinct CDR3 sequences listed, under 30% were seen once. These data were also reused for a study on T cells of mothers and their children.

This clonotype originated in a girl aged 2 to 9 in good health. The rearrangement joins TRBV20-1 to TRBJ2-1; 8 nucleotides align to TRBD2. Sequencing used blood. DNA for the CDR3: TGCAGTGCTAGTCCTATCCCGGGACTAGTCCCAGTTTCCTACAATGAGCAGTTCTTC. Translating it yields CSASPIPGLVPVSYNEQFF.